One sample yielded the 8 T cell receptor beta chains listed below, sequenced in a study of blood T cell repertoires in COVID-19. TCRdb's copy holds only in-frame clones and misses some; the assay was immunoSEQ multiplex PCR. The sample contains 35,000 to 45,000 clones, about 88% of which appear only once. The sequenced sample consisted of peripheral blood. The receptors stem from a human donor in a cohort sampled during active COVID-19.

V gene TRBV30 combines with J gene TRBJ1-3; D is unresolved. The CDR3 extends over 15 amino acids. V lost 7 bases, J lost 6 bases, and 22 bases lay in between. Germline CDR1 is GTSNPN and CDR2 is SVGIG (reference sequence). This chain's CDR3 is CAFLNVESRTNTIYF. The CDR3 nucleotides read TGTGCCTTTCTAAACGTAGAAAGTCGCACAAACACCATATATTTT.

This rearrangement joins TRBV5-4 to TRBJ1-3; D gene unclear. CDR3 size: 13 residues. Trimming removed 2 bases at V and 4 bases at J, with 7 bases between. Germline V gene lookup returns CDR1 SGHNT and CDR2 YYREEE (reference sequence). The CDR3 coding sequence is TGTGCCAGCAGCTTTGGCCCCGGAAACACCATATATTTT. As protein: CASSFGPGNTIYF.

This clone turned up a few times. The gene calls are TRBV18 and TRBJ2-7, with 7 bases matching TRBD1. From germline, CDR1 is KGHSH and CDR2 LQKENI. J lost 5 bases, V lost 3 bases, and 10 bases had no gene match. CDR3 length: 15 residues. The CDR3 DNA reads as TGTGCCAGCTCACCTCGGGACAGTTCTGTACACGAGCAGTACTTC. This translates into CASSPRDSSVHEQYF.

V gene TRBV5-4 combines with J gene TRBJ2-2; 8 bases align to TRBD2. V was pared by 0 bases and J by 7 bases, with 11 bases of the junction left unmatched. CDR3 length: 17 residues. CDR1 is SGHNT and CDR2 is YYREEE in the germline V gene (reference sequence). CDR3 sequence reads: CASSLVVGGARSGELFF. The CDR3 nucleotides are TGTGCCAGCAGCTTGGTCGTCGGGGGGGCGCGGAGCGGGGAGCTGTTTTTT.

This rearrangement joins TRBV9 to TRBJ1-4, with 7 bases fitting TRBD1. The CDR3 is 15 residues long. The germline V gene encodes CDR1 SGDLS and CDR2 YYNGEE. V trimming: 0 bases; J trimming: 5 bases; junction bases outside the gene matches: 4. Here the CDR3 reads CASSVGTGRNEKLFF. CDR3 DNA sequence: TGTGCCAGCAGCGTAGGGACAGGAAGGAATGAAAAACTGTTTTTT.

CDR3 in DNA: TGTGCCAGCAGCTTAGGGGACTATGCAGATACGCAGTATTTT. This sequence encodes CASSLGDYADTQYF. The chain couples TRBV7-2 to TRBJ2-3, with TRBD2 matching over 7 bases. Germline CDR1 and CDR2: SGHTA and FQGNSA. J gave up 4 bases and V 1 base, and 2 bases lay outside the gene matches. The CDR3 covers 14 residues.

The CDR3 sequence: CASSLTTGVDIQYF. DNA for the CDR3: TGTGCCAGCTCCCTTACGACAGGGGTGGACATTCAGTACTTC. The chain joins TRBV6-5 to TRBJ2-4, with TRBD1 matching over 8 bases. CDR3 size: 14 residues. Germline V gives CDR1 MNHEY, CDR2 SVGAGI. J gave up 8 bases and V 8 bases, and 11 bases lay outside the gene matches.

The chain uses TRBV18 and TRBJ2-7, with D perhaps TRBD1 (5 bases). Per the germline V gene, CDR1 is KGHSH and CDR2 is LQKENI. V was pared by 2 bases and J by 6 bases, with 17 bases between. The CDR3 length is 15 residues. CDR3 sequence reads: CASSPLGQGISEQYF. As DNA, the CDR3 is TGTGCCAGCTCACCATTAGGACAAGGGATCTCCGAGCAGTACTTC. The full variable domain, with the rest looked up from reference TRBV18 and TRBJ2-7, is NAGVMQNPRHLVRRRGQEARLRCSPMKGHSHVYWYRQLPEEGLKFMVYLQKENIIDESGMPKERFSAEFPKEGPSILRIQQVVRGDSAAYFCASSPLGQGISEQYFGPGTRLTVT.